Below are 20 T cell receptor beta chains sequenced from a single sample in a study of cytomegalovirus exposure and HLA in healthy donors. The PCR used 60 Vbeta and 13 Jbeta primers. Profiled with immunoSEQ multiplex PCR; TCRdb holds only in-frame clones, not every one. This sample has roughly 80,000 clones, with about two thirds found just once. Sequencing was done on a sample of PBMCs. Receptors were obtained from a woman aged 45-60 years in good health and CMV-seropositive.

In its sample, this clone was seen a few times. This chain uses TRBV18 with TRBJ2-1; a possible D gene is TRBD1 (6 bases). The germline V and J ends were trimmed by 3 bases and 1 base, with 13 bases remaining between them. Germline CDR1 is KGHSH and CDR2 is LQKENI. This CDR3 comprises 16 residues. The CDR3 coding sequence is TGTGCCAGCTCACCGAGAGTGGGACATTCCTACAATGAGCAGTTCTTC. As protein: CASSPRVGHSYNEQFF.

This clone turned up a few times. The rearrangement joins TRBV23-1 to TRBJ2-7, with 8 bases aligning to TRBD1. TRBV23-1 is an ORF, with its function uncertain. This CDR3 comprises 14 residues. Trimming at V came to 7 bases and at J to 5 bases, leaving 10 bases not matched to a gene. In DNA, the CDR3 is TGCGCCAGCACCCTGACAGGGGCGACCAACGAGCAGTACTTC. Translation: CASTLTGATNEQYF.

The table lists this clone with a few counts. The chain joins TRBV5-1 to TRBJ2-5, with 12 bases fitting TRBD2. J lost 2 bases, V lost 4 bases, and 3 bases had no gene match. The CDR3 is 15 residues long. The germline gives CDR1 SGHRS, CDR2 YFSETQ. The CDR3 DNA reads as TGCGCCAGCAGCACTGGACTAGCGGGACAAGAGACCCAGTACTTC. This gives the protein CASSTGLAGQETQYF.

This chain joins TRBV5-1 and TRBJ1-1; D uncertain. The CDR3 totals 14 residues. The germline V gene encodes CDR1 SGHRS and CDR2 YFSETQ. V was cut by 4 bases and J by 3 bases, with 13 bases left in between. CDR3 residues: CASSLGSADTEAFF. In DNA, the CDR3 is TGCGCCAGCAGCCTGGGGTCGGCGGACACTGAAGCTTTCTTT.

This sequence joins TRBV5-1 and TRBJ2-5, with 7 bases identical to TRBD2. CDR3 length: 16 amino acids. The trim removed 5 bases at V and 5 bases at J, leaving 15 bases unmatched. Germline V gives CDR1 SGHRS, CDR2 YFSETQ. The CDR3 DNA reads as TGCGCCAGCAGTTGGGGGGGGACCAACTCTAGGGAGACCCAGTACTTC. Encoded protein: CASSWGGTNSRETQYF.

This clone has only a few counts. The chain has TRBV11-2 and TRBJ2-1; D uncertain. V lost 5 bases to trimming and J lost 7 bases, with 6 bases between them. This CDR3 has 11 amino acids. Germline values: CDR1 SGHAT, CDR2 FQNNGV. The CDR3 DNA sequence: TGTGCCAGCAGCATCGGGAATGAGCAGTTCTTC. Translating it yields CASSIGNEQFF.

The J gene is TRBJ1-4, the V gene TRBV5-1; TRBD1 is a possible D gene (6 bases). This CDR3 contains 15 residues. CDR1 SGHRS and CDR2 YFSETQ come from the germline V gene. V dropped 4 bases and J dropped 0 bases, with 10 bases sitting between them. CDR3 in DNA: TGCGCCAGCAGCCACGGACAGACAACTAATGAAAAACTGTTTTTT. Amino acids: CASSHGQTTNEKLFF.

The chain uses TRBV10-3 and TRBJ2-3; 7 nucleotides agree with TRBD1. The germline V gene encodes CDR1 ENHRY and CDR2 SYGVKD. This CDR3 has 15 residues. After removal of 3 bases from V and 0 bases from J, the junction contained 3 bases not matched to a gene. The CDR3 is CAISDGQASTDTQYF. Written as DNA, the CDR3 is TGTGCCATCAGTGACGGACAGGCTAGCACAGATACGCAGTATTTT.

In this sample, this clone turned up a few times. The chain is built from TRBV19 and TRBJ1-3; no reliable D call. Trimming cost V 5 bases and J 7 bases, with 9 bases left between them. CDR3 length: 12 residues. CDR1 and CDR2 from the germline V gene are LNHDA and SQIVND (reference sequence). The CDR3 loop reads CASSSTGNTIYF. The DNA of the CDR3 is TGTGCCAGTAGTTCCACGGGGAACACCATATATTTT.

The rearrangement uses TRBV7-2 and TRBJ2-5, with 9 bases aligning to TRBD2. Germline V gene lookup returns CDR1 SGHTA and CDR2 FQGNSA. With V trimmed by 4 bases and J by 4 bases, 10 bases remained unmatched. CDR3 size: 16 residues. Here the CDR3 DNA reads TGTGCCAGCAGCTCCACTAGCGGGCCATCGGTAGAGACCCAGTACTTC. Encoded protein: CASSSTSGPSVETQYF.

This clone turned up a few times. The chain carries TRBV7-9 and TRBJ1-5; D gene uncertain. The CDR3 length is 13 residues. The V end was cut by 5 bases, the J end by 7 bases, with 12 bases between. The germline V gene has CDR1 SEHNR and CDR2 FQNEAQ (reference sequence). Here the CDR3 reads CASSPSGAQPQHF. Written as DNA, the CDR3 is TGTGCCAGCAGCCCGTCGGGTGCACAGCCCCAGCATTTT.

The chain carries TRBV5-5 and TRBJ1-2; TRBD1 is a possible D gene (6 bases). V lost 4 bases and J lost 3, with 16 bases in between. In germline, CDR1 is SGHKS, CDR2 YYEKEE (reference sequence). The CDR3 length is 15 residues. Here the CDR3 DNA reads TGTGCCAGCAGCCCGCAGGGGCAGGGGTACTATGGCTACACCTTC. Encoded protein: CASSPQGQGYYGYTF.

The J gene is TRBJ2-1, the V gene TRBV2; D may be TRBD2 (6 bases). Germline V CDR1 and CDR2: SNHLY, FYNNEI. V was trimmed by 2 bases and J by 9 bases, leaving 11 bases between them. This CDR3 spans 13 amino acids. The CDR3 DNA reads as TGTGCCAGCAGTGAAAGAAAGGAGGGTGAGCAGTTCTTC. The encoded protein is CASSERKEGEQFF.

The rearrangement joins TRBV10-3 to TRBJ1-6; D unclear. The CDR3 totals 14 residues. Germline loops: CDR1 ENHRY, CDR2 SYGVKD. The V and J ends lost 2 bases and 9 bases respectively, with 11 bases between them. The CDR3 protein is CAISESTAVSPLHF. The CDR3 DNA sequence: TGTGCCATCAGTGAGAGTACAGCGGTTTCACCCCTCCACTTT.

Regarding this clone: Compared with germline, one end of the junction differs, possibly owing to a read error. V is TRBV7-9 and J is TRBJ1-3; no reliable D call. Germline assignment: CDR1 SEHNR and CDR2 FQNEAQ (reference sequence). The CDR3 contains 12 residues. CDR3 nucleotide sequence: TGTTCCAGCAGCTCGGCCGAGGACACCATATATTTT. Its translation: CSSSSAEDTIYF.

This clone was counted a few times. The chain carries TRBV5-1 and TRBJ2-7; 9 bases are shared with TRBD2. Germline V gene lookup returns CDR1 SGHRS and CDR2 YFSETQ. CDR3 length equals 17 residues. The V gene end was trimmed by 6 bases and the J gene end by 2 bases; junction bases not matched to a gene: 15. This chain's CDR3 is CASTLPQAGGKTYEQYV. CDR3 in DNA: TGCGCCAGCACCCTACCTCAGGCGGGGGGGAAGACCTACGAGCAGTACGTC.

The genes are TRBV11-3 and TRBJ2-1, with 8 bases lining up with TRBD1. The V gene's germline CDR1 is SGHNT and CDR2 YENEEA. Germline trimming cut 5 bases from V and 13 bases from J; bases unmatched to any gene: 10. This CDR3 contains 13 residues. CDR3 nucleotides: TGTGCCAGCAGCCCCCTCGACAGGGGCGTCCAGTTCTTC. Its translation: CASSPLDRGVQFF. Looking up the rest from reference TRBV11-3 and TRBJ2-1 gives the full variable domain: EAGVVQSPRYKIIEKKQPVAFWCNPISGHNTLYWYLQNLGQGPELLIRYENEEAVDDSQLPKDRFSAERLKGVDSTLKIQPAELGDSAVYLCASSPLDRGVQFFGPGTRLTVL.

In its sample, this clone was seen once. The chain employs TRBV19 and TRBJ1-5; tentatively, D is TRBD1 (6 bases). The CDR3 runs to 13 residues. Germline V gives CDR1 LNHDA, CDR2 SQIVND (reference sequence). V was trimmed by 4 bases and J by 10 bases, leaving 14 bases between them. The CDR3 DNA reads TGTGCCAGTAGTACCCAGGGGAGTAACCCCCAGCATTTT. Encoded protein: CASSTQGSNPQHF. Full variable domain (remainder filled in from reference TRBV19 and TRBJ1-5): DGGITQSPKYLFRKEGQNVTLSCEQNLNHDAMYWYRQDPGQGLRLIYYSQIVNDFQKGDIAEGYSVSREKKESFPLTVTSAQKNPTAFYLCASSTQGSNPQHFGDGTRLSIL.

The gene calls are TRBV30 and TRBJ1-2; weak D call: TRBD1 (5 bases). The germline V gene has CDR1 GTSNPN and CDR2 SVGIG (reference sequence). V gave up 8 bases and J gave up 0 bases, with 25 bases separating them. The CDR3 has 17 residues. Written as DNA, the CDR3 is TGTGCCCAAACGGGACTCCCAGACAGAGCCGCTAACTATGGCTACACCTTC. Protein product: CAQTGLPDRAANYGYTF.

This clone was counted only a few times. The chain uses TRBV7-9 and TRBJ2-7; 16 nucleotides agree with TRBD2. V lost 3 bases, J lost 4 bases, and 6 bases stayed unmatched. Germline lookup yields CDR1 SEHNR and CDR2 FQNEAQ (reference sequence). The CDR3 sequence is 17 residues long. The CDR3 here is CASSFGGTSGGGYEQYV. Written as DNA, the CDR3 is TGTGCCAGCAGCTTCGGTGGGACTAGCGGGGGGGGATACGAGCAGTACGTC.